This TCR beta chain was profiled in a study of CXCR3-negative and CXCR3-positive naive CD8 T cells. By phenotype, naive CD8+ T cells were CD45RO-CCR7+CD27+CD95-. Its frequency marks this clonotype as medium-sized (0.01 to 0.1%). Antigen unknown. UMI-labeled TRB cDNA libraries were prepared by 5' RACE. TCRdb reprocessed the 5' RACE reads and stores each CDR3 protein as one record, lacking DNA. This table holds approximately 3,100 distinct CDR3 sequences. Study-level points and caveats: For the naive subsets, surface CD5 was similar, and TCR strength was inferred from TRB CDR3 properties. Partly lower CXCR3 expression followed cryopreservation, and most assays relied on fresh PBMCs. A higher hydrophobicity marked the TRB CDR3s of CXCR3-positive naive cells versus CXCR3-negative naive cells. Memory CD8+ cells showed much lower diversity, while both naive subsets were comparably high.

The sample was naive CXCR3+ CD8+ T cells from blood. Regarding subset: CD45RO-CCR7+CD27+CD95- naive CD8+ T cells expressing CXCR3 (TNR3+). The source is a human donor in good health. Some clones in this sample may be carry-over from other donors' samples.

CDR3 in amino acids: CASSVEALSNQETQYF. V is TRBV9 and J is TRBJ2-5. Germline lookup yields CDR1 SGDLS and CDR2 YYNGEE. The CDR3 has 16 amino acids.